The 18 T cell receptor beta chains below all came from one sample that was sequenced in a study of cytomegalovirus exposure and HLA in healthy donors. PCR employed 60 Vbeta and 13 Jbeta primers. The table came from immunoSEQ multiplex PCR; TCRdb's copy has only in-frame clones and leaves some out. The profile shows roughly 150,000 clones, 65% to 90% of them singletons. Sample: PBMCs. The receptor set was obtained from a woman aged 45 to 65 in good health and CMV-seropositive.

This CDR3 reads CSVDPLRGATNNEQFF. The DNA for the CDR3 is TGCAGCGTTGATCCCCTTCGGGGGGCCACGAACAATGAGCAGTTCTTC. The chain uses TRBV29-1 and TRBJ2-1; D perhaps matches TRBD2 (7 bases). Trimming took 3 bases from V and 5 from J, leaving 20 bases between them. Germline CDR1 reads SQVTM; CDR2 reads ANQGSEA. There are 16 residues in the CDR3.

The chain links TRBV6-5 to TRBJ1-1; tentatively, D is TRBD1 (5 bases). With 4 bases removed from V and 2 bases from J, the gap between germline ends came to 17 bases. The CDR3 has 16 residues. Germline CDR1 is MNHEY and CDR2 is SVGAGI. CDR3 loop: CASSLEGLLSNTEAFF. CDR3 nucleotide sequence: TGTGCCAGCAGTTTGGAGGGACTCCTAAGTAACACTGAAGCTTTCTTT.

The gene calls are TRBV7-9 and TRBJ2-4; 9 nucleotides match TRBD2. V shed 5 bases, J shed 0 bases, and the junction held 14 bases outside the gene matches. From germline, CDR1 is SEHNR and CDR2 FQNEAQ (reference sequence). The length of the CDR3 is 19 residues. CDR3 amino acids: CASSPGRTSEGLAKNIQYF. As DNA, the CDR3 is TGTGCCAGCAGCCCCGGACGGACTAGCGAGGGTCTAGCCAAAAACATTCAGTACTTC.

The chain joins TRBV5-1 to TRBJ1-2, with a tentative D call TRBD1 (5 bases). V was shortened by 6 bases and J by 4 bases, with 16 bases between the two germline ends. This CDR3 contains 14 residues. The germline V gene encodes CDR1 SGHRS and CDR2 YFSETQ. CDR3 sequence reads: CASTPSGGFYGYTF. In nucleotides, the CDR3 is TGCGCCAGCACCCCGTCGGGGGGATTCTATGGCTACACCTTC.

The chain combines TRBV11-2 with TRBJ2-1, with 10 nucleotides matching TRBD2. The ends lost 4 bases at V and 9 bases at J; junction bases unmatched: 6. The germline V gene has CDR1 SGHAT and CDR2 FQNNGV. CDR3 length equals 14 residues. As DNA, the CDR3 is TGTGCCAGCAGCTCCACTAGCGGGGCGGCTGAGCAGTTCTTC. Protein sequence: CASSSTSGAAEQFF.

V and J are TRBV30 and TRBJ2-7, with D possibly matching TRBD2 (5 bases). This CDR3 has 13 amino acids. The germline V gene has CDR1 GTSNPN and CDR2 SVGIG (reference sequence). V lost 3 bases and J 3 bases, leaving 12 bases between the germline ends. The CDR3 loop is CAWSPRGRYEQYF. The CDR3 DNA reads TGTGCCTGGAGCCCCCGCGGGCGCTACGAGCAGTACTTC. Complete variable domain (other parts from reference TRBV30 and TRBJ2-7): SQTIHQWPATLVQPVGSPLSLECTVEGTSNPNLYWYRQAAGRGLQLLFYSVGIGQISSEVPQNLSASRPQDRQFILSSKKLLLSDSGFYLCAWSPRGRYEQYFGPGTRLTVT.

V is TRBV7-9 and J is TRBJ2-4, with a weak D call TRBD1 (6 bases). V was pared by 3 bases and J by 7 bases, with 7 bases between. Germline V lookup: CDR1 SEHNR, CDR2 FQNEAQ (reference sequence). This CDR3 contains 12 residues. The CDR3 nucleotides are TGTGCCAGCAGCTTGCAGGGGAACATTCAGTACTTC. This codes for CASSLQGNIQYF.

This clone was observed a few times. This chain uses TRBV7-2 with TRBJ2-3; D gene unclear. The CDR3 loop spans 13 amino acids. The V and J ends lost 2 bases and 0 bases respectively, with 3 bases between them. Germline loops: CDR1 SGHTA, CDR2 FQGNSA. CDR3 nucleotide sequence: TGTGCCAGCAGCTTACAAAGCACAGATACGCAGTATTTT. Its translation: CASSLQSTDTQYF. Combining the CDR3 with reference TRBV7-2 and TRBJ2-3 gives the whole variable domain GAGVSQSPSNKVTEKGKDVELRCDPISGHTALYWYRQSLGQGLEFLIYFQGNSAPDKSGLPSDRFSAERTGGSVSTLTIQRTQQEDSAVYLCASSLQSTDTQYFGPGTRLTVL.

The gene calls are TRBV6-1 and TRBJ2-7; D is possibly TRBD1 (5 bases). Germline CDR1 is MNHNS and CDR2 is SASEGT. V lost 6 bases and J lost 4, with 7 bases in between. This CDR3 is 11 amino acids long. The CDR3 coding sequence is TGTGCCAGCAGCGACAGTTACGAGCAGTACTTC. Its translation is CASSDSYEQYF.

J is TRBJ1-5 and V is TRBV30; D gene ambiguous. The germline V and J ends were trimmed by 0 bases and 2 bases, with 8 bases remaining between them. Germline V gives CDR1 GTSNPN, CDR2 SVGIG (reference sequence). The CDR3 is 14 residues long. CDR3 loop: CAWSVESRNQPQHF. In nucleotides, the CDR3 is TGTGCCTGGAGTGTAGAGAGCCGCAATCAGCCCCAGCATTTT.

Only a few counts were recorded for this clone. V and J are TRBV7-2 and TRBJ1-2; 7 bases align to TRBD1. There are 14 residues in the CDR3. Losses at the gene ends were 1 base for V and 8 bases for J; bases not matched to a gene: 7. The germline CDR1 and CDR2 sequences are SGHTA and FQGNSA. The CDR3 bases are TGTGCCAGCAGCTTAGACGGGACAGTGGGAGGCTACACCTTC. It yields the protein CASSLDGTVGGYTF.

As DNA, the CDR3 is TGTGCCAGCAGTCCGTTATCCTACGAGCAGTACTTC. Translating it yields CASSPLSYEQYF. V and J are TRBV2 and TRBJ2-7; D remains ambiguous. Germline V gives CDR1 SNHLY, CDR2 FYNNEI. V dropped 5 bases and J dropped 1 base, with 6 bases sitting between them. CDR3 size: 12 residues.

V usage is TRBV4-3 and J usage is TRBJ2-3; 9 positions match TRBD2. The length of the CDR3 is 18 residues. Trimming cost V 0 bases and J 3 bases; bases outside gene matches: 10. Looked up from germline, CDR1 is LGHNA and CDR2 is YSLEER. The CDR3 here is CASSQEIPAGGYTDTQYF. Written as DNA, the CDR3 is TGCGCCAGCAGCCAAGAGATCCCAGCGGGGGGATATACAGATACGCAGTATTTT.

This clone was picked up a small number of times. This rearrangement joins TRBV6-1 to TRBJ1-2; 8 positions agree with TRBD1. After removal of 4 bases from V and 7 bases from J, the junction contained 14 bases not matched to a gene. The CDR3 runs to 16 residues. Germline loops: CDR1 MNHNS, CDR2 SASEGT. CDR3 residues: CASSALPPGQGVGYTF. CDR3 nucleotides: TGTGCCAGCAGTGCCCTGCCCCCCGGACAGGGAGTTGGCTACACCTTC.

As to this clone: One end of the junction is discordant with germline, which a read error may explain. V gene TRBV7-9 combines with J gene TRBJ2-7, with 10 bases aligning to TRBD1. CDR1 is SEHNR and CDR2 is FQNEAQ in the germline V gene (reference sequence). The CDR3 has 14 amino acids. This CDR3 is CSSSLAGTGDEQYF. DNA of the CDR3: TGTTCCAGCAGCCTCGCCGGGACAGGGGACGAGCAGTACTTC.

The chain links TRBV27 to TRBJ1-1; D is unresolved. CDR1 is MNHEY and CDR2 is SMNVEV in the germline V gene (reference sequence). The ends were cut back, 5 bases at V and 6 bases at J, with 13 bases in the middle. The CDR3 has 13 residues. CDR3 bases: TGTGCCAGCAGTATTACCCCCCAGTCTGAAGCTTTCTTT. It translates to CASSITPQSEAFF.

This clone has just one count. The V gene is TRBV5-1, the J gene TRBJ2-3; 8 nucleotides line up with TRBD2. The CDR3 runs to 16 residues. Germline CDR1 is SGHRS and CDR2 is YFSETQ. The ends lost 2 bases at V and 6 bases at J; junction bases unmatched: 11. CDR3 residues: CASSLLAVGGLDTQYF. DNA for the CDR3: TGCGCCAGCAGCTTACTAGCGGTGGGGGGCCTCGATACGCAGTATTTT.

J is TRBJ2-7 and V is TRBV6-5, with 11 bases fitting TRBD1. There are 12 residues in the CDR3. Germline V lookup: CDR1 MNHEY, CDR2 SVGAGI. The CDR3 nucleotides read TGTGTATCGCTTGGGACAGGGGGTAGGCAGTACTTC. Protein sequence: CVSLGTGGRQYF.